This is a list of T cell receptor beta chains from one sample in a study of shared clonotypes between healthy human individuals. Only in-frame clones appear in the TCRdb table, and some are missing; sequencing was by immunoSEQ multiplex PCR. The sample includes 110,000 or so clones, about 70% of them seen just once. The material sequenced was memory CD8+ T cells sorted from blood. The receptors stem from a woman aged 25 to 39 in good health. The CDR3 runs from the conserved cysteine through the conserved F or W.

>TRBV7-6|TRBJ2-1
CASSPDRSYNEQFF
>TRBV9|TRBJ2-1
CASSPSMGGRNNEQFF
>TRBV5-6|TRBJ2-7
CASSLAETSGSVFSYEQYF
>TRBV7-2|TRBJ2-7
CASSAPGQGSYEQYF
>TRBV4-2|TRBJ2-2
CASSHSGLAGGELFF
>TRBV4-2|TRBJ2-7
CASSQGLAGEGYEQYF
>TRBV5-6|TRBJ1-1
CASSTGRNTEAFF
>TRBV7-8|TRBJ1-5
CASSPKSGGGQPQHF
>TRBV5-1|TRBJ2-5
CASSVGTGGELGETQYF
>TRBV19|TRBJ2-1
CASSARLESGDNEQFF
>TRBV27|TRBJ2-3
CASRPREGADTQYF
>TRBV28|TRBJ2-6
CASSSQGAGANVLTF
>TRBV5-1|TRBJ2-7
CASSLASGYEQYF
>TRBV19|TRBJ1-5
CASSINSGWQPQHF
>TRBV27|TRBJ2-1
CASTQGVFNEQFF
>TRBV12-2|TRBJ1-5
CASRLPIPGQKINQPQHF
>TRBV7-8|TRBJ1-1
CASSQATEAFF
>TRBV28|TRBJ1-1
CASRIMAMNTEAFF
>TRBV6-6|TRBJ1-2
CAISGDSNYGYTF
>TRBV27|TRBJ2-7
CASSFLTSGTYEQYF
>TRBV7-9|TRBJ2-7
CASSLPGGYEQYF
>TRBV9|TRBJ2-7
CASSEDGTSPYEQYF
>TRBV7-9|TRBJ2-7
CASSYSGQGYEQYF
>TRBV5-3|TRBJ1-4
CARSLMTGGGTGEKLFF
>TRBV20-1|TRBJ2-7
CSAREDYEQYF
>TRBV28|TRBJ1-4
CASSPNDGATNEKLFF
>TRBV5-1|TRBJ2-7
CASSQPGQGTDEQYF
>TRBV27|TRBJ2-7
CASRPGAAYEQYF
>TRBV5-1|TRBJ2-5
CASSLEETQYF
>TRBV27|TRBJ2-2
CASSLLGGGGELFF
>TRBV29-1|TRBJ1-4
CSVGAQGTNEKLFF
>TRBV5-4|TRBJ1-1
CASKRFMGDMNTEAFF
>TRBV6-6|TRBJ2-1
CASSTRTSGLYNEQFF